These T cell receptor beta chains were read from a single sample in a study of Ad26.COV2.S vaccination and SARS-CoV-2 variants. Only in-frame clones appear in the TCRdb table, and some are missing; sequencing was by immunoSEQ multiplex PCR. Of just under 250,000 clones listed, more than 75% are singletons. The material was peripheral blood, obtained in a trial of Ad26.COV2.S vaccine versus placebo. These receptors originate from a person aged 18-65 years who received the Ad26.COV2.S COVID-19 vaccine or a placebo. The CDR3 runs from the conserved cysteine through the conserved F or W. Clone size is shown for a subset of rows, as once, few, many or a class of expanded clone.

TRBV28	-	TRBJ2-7	CAITSGPSYEQYF
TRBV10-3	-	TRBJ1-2	CAIFRTEGYGYTF
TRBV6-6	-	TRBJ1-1	CASSYSKGDGTEAFF
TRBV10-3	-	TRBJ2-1	CAISEYLMGQGYYNEQFF
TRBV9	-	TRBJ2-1	CASSATLSPIEQFF
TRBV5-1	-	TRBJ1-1	CASTLGANTEAFF
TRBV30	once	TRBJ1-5	CAWSTGGTQPQHF
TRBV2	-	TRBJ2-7	CASSRELAGEDEQYF
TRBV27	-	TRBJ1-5	CASSLGRNQPQHF
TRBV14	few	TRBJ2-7	CASSQVPDGPRYF
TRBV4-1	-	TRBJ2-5	CASSQDLPGAQYF
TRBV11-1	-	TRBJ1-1	CASRRGSGAEAFF
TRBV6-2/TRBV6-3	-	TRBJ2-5	CASSSPTSGLETQYF
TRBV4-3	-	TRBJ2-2	CASSHAVNPGELFF
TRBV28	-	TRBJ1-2	CASWDRVYGYTF
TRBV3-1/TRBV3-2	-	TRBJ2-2	CASSQDLRRGGTTGELFF
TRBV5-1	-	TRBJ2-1	CASSLTPGQGEGNEQFF
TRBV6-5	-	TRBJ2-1	CASGDRIYNEQFF
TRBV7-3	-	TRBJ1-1	CASSRSPASGTGNTEAFF
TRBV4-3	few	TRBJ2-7	CASSQDLNTYEQYF
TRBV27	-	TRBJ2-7	CASSLRLRSPGEQYF
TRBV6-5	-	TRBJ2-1	CASRFPAGEQFF
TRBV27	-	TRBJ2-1	CASSLFGGPYNEQFF
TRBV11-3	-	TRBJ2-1	CASSLYSGTYNEQFF
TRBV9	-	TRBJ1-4	CASSETPINEKLFF
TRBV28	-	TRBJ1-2	CAIGQGSRGYTF
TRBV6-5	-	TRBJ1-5	CASSSAGQGAGQPQHF
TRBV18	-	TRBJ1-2	CASSPRQGSDYGYTF
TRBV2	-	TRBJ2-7	CASSKGTSGHYEQYF
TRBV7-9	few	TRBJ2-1	CASSSRLAGAAEQFF
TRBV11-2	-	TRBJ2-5	CASSFGQGAGRETQYF
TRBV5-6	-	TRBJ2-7	CASSPGTFAYEQYF
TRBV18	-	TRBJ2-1	CASSPASPTGDYNEQFF
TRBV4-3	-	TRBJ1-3	CASSQEYGFSGNTIYF
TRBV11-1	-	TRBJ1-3	CASSPQGIGNTIYF
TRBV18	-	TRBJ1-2	CASSPPGQVYSYTF
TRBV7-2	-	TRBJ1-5	CASSFEAQRPQHF
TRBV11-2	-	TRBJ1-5	CASSISFEGAQHF
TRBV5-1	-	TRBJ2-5	CASSLASRETQYF
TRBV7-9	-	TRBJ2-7	CASRLTSANSYEQYF
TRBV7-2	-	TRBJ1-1	CASSFGQRNTEAFF
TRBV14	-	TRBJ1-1	CASSQGQGARTEAFF
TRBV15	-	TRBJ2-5	CATRGEETQYF
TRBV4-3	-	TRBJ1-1	CASSPGRGNTEAFF
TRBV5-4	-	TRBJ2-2	CASSDGGASGELFF
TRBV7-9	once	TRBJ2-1	CASSSRSSYNEQFF
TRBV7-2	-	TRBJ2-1	CASSHLADSYNEQFF
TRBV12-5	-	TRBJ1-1	CASGLYGRNTEAFF
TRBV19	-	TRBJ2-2	CASSIGRPLGTGELFF